In its sample, the clone carrying this TCR beta chain was seen a few times. What it recognizes is unknown. These data come from a study of response to subunit inactivated influenza vaccine. General study findings and limits: The authors suggested that every seasonal influenza vaccination recruits few new T cells.

In TCRdb, the RT-PCR reads were re-called with MiXCR into one record per CDR3 protein. The sample shows roughly 760,000 distinct CDR3 sequences, about 20% of them seen only once. The specimen was PBMCs from blood, collected about 5 days after vaccination. The receptor was isolated from a man in his fifties or sixties who received an inactivated influenza vaccine.

The CDR3 region is CAWSGPGQPQHF. The CDR3 nucleotides are TGTGCCTGGAGTGGCCCCGGCCAGCCCCAGCATTTT. The chain combines TRBV30 with TRBJ1-5, with unresolved D. Trimming left V 1 base short and J 7 bases short, with 8 bases between. The CDR3 is 12 residues long. Germline V CDR1 and CDR2: GTSNPN, SVGIG (reference sequence).